This is a list of T cell receptor beta chains from one sample in a study of blood T cell repertoires in COVID-19. Measured with immunoSEQ multiplex PCR; TCRdb has only the in-frame clones, and not every one. The table includes roughly 260,000 clones, more than 70% detected once. The sequenced sample was peripheral blood. The receptors here all came from a woman aged 18-35 years with acute or convalescent COVID-19. The CDR3 runs from the conserved cysteine through the conserved F or W. A D gene is named only where the DNA matches it firmly. A row's size may be missing; if present it is once, few, many or a size class.

TRBV5-4	NA	TRBJ2-5	15	NA	TGTGCCAGCAGCTTGTTCGGGGGGCTGTGGGAGACCCAGTACTTC	CASSLFGGLWETQYF
TRBV6-2/TRBV6-3	NA	TRBJ2-2	17	NA	TGTGCCAGCAGTTACTCAACGGGTTCGGCGAACACCGGGGAGCTGTTTTTT	CASSYSTGSANTGELFF
TRBV6-5	NA	TRBJ2-2	15	NA	TGTGCCAGCAGTTGGGGCACAACGAACACCGGGGAGCTGTTTTTT	CASSWGTTNTGELFF
TRBV19	NA	TRBJ2-3	16	NA	TGTGCCAGTAGTGGGGGGACTCCTTATAGCACAGATACGCAGTATTTT	CASSGGTPYSTDTQYF
TRBV7-2	once	TRBJ1-2	16	TRBD1	TGTGCCAGCAGCTTAGCCCAAACAGGGGGCGCCGCGGGCTACACCTTC	CASSLAQTGGAAGYTF
TRBV5-1	NA	TRBJ2-5	15	NA	TGCGCCAGCAGCTTGGCTTTACTAGCACTGGAGACCCAGTACTTC	CASSLALLALETQYF
TRBV5-4	NA	TRBJ2-1	12	NA	TGTGCCAGCAGCCCTCAGGGCACTGAGCAGTTCTTC	CASSPQGTEQFF
TRBV5-8	NA	TRBJ2-7	15	TRBD2	TGTGCCAGCAGCTTGTTGGCTAGCGGGAAAAACGAGCAGTACTTC	CASSLLASGKNEQYF
TRBV5-1	NA	TRBJ2-3	15	TRBD2	TGCGCCAGCAGCTTGGACGGGAGGAGCACAGATACGCAGTATTTT	CASSLDGRSTDTQYF
TRBV11-2	NA	TRBJ2-3	15	TRBD2	TGTGCCAGCACTGGTGGAGCGGGATCCACAGATACGCAGTATTTT	CASTGGAGSTDTQYF
TRBV5-8	NA	TRBJ1-2	16	NA	TGTGCCAGCAGCTTGGCCAGAAACAGGAGCCCCTATGGCTACACCTTC	CASSLARNRSPYGYTF